This TCR beta chain was sequenced for a study of T cell responses to AZD1222 COVID-19 vaccine. Study information: The study pooled second doses at about 4 or about 12 weeks. Broader study findings: The repertoires were collected only after the peak T cell response.

This clone has a single count. Its antigen remains unidentified. Libraries were prepared by immunoSEQ multiplex PCR; TCRdb keeps only in-frame clonotypes and omits some of them. The sample has about 160,000 clones; about nine tenths are singletons. Deletions cut 2 bases from V and 6 bases from J, with 14 bases between. Germline V gene sequence: CDR1 SGHAT, CDR2 FQNNGV. The CDR3 consists of 16 residues. The source is an adult in good health. The specimen was peripheral blood, collected on day 0 of AZD1222 vaccination. V usage is TRBV11-2 and J usage is TRBJ1-6; D is unclear. In DNA, the CDR3 is TGTGCCAGCAGCTTAATGGCAGCCCCTTCTAATTCACCCCTCCACTTT. It specifies CASSLMAAPSNSPLHF.